The rows below give T cell receptor beta chains drawn from one sample of a study of blood T cell repertoires in COVID-19. Here immunoSEQ multiplex PCR was the method, and the copy in TCRdb shows in-frame clones only, minus some. Among a few hundred thousand clones listed, roughly 80% were seen once. The sequencing input was peripheral blood. The receptors originated from a woman between 18 and 30 years old with acute or convalescent COVID-19. CDR3s include the opening cysteine and the closing phenylalanine or tryptophan. D genes are given only for firm matches. Where a row states a size, it is once, few, many or the class of an expanded clone; other rows omit it.

D	V	J	size	CDR3	DNA
TRBD2	TRBV2	TRBJ2-2	-	CARNAGTSVRTGELFF	TGTGCCAGAAACGCCGGGACTAGCGTCCGGACCGGGGAGCTGTTTTTT
-	TRBV19	TRBJ1-6	few	CASSIVGQWNSPLHF	TGTGCCAGTAGTATAGTCGGACAGTGGAATTCACCCCTCCACTTT
-	TRBV16	TRBJ1-2	-	CASSPGQNYGYTF	TGTGCCAGCAGCCCCGGACAGAATTATGGCTACACCTTC
TRBD1	TRBV7-9	TRBJ2-1	-	CASSPGPGGVGEQFF	TGTGCCAGCAGCCCAGGGCCAGGGGGCGTGGGTGAGCAGTTCTTC
-	TRBV7-5	TRBJ1-6	-	CARSLEAGGPYNSPLHF	TGTGCCAGAAGCTTAGAGGCAGGGGGTCCCTATAATTCACCCCTCCACTTT
TRBD2	TRBV19	TRBJ2-7	-	CASSIVVSGGDYEQYF	TGTGCCAGTAGTATTGTGGTATCGGGAGGGGATTACGAGCAGTACTTC
-	TRBV21-1	TRBJ1-6	-	CASSSGGDRGRNRRNSPLHF	TGTGCCAGCAGCAGTGGCGGGGACAGGGGCCGCAATAGGAGAAATTCACCCCTCCACTTT
-	TRBV11-2	TRBJ2-2	once	CASSFGQRLNTGELFF	TGTGCCAGCAGCTTTGGACAGAGACTCAACACCGGGGAGCTGTTTTTT
TRBD1	TRBV18	TRBJ1-6	few	CASSKGQGGTNSPLHF	TGTGCCAGCTCAAAGGGACAGGGGGGGACGAATTCACCCCTCCACTTT
TRBD1	TRBV18	TRBJ2-1	-	CASSPTGQSYNEQFF	TGTGCCAGCTCACCGACGGGACAGTCCTACAATGAGCAGTTCTTC
TRBD1	TRBV5-4	TRBJ2-5	-	CASSLATGVETQYF	TGTGCCAGCAGCTTGGCCACAGGGGTGGAGACCCAGTACTTC
TRBD1	TRBV7-9	TRBJ2-1	-	CASSSTRTGTFRENEQFF	TGTGCCAGCAGCTCTACCCGGACAGGGACTTTTCGGGAGAATGAGCAGTTCTTC
TRBD1	TRBV10-1	TRBJ1-2	many	CASRRTGSGYTF	TGCGCCAGCCGGCGGACAGGGTCTGGCTACACCTTC
TRBD1	TRBV25-1	TRBJ2-7	-	CASSTYRGQIEQYF	TGTGCCAGCAGTACATACAGGGGGCAAATCGAGCAGTACTTC
-	TRBV5-4	TRBJ2-3	-	CASSWEQETVSDTQYF	TGTGCCAGCAGCTGGGAGCAGGAGACGGTATCAGATACGCAGTATTTT
TRBD1	TRBV5-1	TRBJ1-2	few	CASSGGTGGYGYTF	TGCGCCAGCAGCGGAGGGACAGGGGGCTATGGCTACACCTTC
-	TRBV19	TRBJ2-2	-	CASHRDRRGPNTGELFF	TGTGCCAGTCACCGCGACCGAAGGGGTCCGAACACCGGGGAGCTGTTTTTT
-	TRBV6-5	TRBJ1-6	-	CASSPNNSPLHF	TGTGCCAGCAGTCCAAATAATTCACCCCTCCACTTT
-	TRBV15	TRBJ2-7	once	CATSHLALSSYEQYF	TGTGCCACCAGCCACCTCGCTCTGAGCTCCTACGAGCAGTACTTC
-	TRBV6-5	TRBJ1-2	few	CASSRLITNYGYTF	TGTGCCAGCAGTCGACTGATTACTAACTATGGCTACACCTTC
-	TRBV5-1	TRBJ1-2	-	CASSIWPETNYGYTF	TGCGCCAGCAGTATCTGGCCAGAAACTAACTATGGCTACACCTTC
-	TRBV7-2	TRBJ1-2	-	CASSPAWWGYTF	TGTGCCAGCAGCCCAGCGTGGTGGGGCTACACCTTC
-	TRBV27	TRBJ2-1	-	CASSLPGRRQFF	TGTGCCAGCAGTCTCCCGGGTCGGAGGCAGTTCTTC
TRBD2	TRBV9	TRBJ2-1	-	CASSVGARGRLAGLHNEQFF	TGTGCCAGCAGCGTAGGGGCGAGGGGTCGTTTAGCGGGACTGCACAATGAGCAGTTCTTC
-	TRBV18	TRBJ1-1	-	CASSPPEAGWTEAFF	TGTGCCAGCTCACCACCGGAGGCAGGATGGACTGAAGCTTTCTTT
-	TRBV6-4	TRBJ1-2	once	CASSPSGQLGYTF	TGTGCCAGCAGTCCTTCCGGACAGTTGGGCTACACCTTC
-	TRBV20-1	TRBJ2-1	-	CSARGLSRQFF	TGCAGTGCTAGAGGACTATCACGACAGTTCTTC
-	TRBV13	TRBJ2-7	-	CASSLGVSSYEQYF	TGTGCCAGCAGCTTAGGAGTCAGCTCCTACGAGCAGTACTTC
TRBD1	TRBV30	TRBJ1-1	once	CAWETGRKAFF	TGTGCCTGGGAGACAGGGAGAAAAGCTTTCTTT
TRBD1	TRBV7-9	TRBJ1-4	medium-sized	CASSPDRVDEKLFF	TGTGCCAGCAGCCCAGACAGGGTTGATGAAAAACTGTTTTTT
-	TRBV7-2	TRBJ1-6	-	CASSSDGRGLSPLHF	TGTGCCAGCAGCTCCGACGGGAGGGGCTTGTCACCCCTCCACTTT
TRBD1	TRBV11-2	TRBJ1-1	-	CASSSTPDRGRRTEAFF	TGTGCCAGCAGCTCGACGCCTGACAGGGGGCGTCGGACTGAAGCTTTCTTT
-	TRBV6-2/TRBV6-3	TRBJ2-3	-	CASSPRAGGGADTQYF	TGTGCCAGCAGCCCCCGCGCTGGTGGTGGTGCAGATACGCAGTATTTT
TRBD1	TRBV5-1	TRBJ1-2	-	CASSKGTGEPNYGYTF	TGCGCCAGCAGTAAGGGGACAGGGGAACCTAACTATGGCTACACCTTC
-	TRBV24-1	TRBJ1-2	-	CATSVYYGYTF	TGTGCCACCAGTGTCTACTATGGCTACACCTTC
-	TRBV4-2	TRBJ1-4	once	CASSLGTQSKAEKLFF	TGTGCCAGCAGCCTGGGTACACAGAGCAAGGCCGAAAAACTGTTTTTT
-	TRBV4-3	TRBJ2-5	-	CASSQDLGLALGETQYF	TGCGCCAGCAGCCAAGATCTCGGGCTAGCGTTGGGAGAGACCCAGTACTTC
-	TRBV11-2	TRBJ1-3	-	CASSPWTGSTIYF	TGTGCCAGCAGCCCCTGGACGGGAAGCACCATATATTTT
TRBD1	TRBV15	TRBJ1-3	once	CATQKSGTGSGNTIYF	TGTGCCACCCAAAAGTCAGGGACAGGCTCTGGAAACACCATATATTTT
-	TRBV2	TRBJ1-5	-	CASSAGINQPQHF	TGTGCCAGCAGTGCGGGAATTAATCAGCCCCAGCATTTT
TRBD1	TRBV6-5	TRBJ1-2	-	CASSYSAGGWDYGYTF	TGTGCCAGCAGTTACTCAGCAGGGGGCTGGGACTATGGCTACACCTTC
-	TRBV19	TRBJ1-2	once	CASSARPRQAIHGYTF	TGTGCCAGTAGTGCGCGCCCCCGGCAGGCTATACATGGCTACACCTTC
-	TRBV19	TRBJ2-7	-	CASTDSRYEQYF	TGTGCCAGTACCGACAGCCGCTACGAGCAGTACTTC
TRBD2	TRBV7-2	TRBJ2-3	once	CASSFSGSPTDTQYF	TGTGCCAGCAGCTTTAGCGGGAGCCCCACAGATACGCAGTATTTT
-	TRBV7-9	TRBJ1-1	few	CASSFSFNTEAFF	TGTGCCAGCAGCTTTTCTTTTAACACTGAAGCTTTCTTT
-	TRBV5-1	TRBJ2-7	-	CASSGGTASYEQYF	TGCGCCAGCAGCGGGGGGACAGCATCCTACGAGCAGTACTTC
TRBD1	TRBV9	TRBJ1-1	-	CASSSQGGGTEAFF	TGTGCCAGCAGCTCCCAGGGGGGAGGCACTGAAGCTTTCTTT
TRBD2	TRBV5-1	TRBJ2-5	-	CASSLRAGAEETQYF	TGCGCCAGCAGCTTGCGGGCGGGAGCGGAAGAGACCCAGTACTTC
-	TRBV25-1	TRBJ2-3	few	CASSALGVRADTQYF	TGTGCCAGCAGTGCACTAGGAGTCCGGGCAGATACGCAGTATTTT
TRBD1	TRBV28	TRBJ1-5	-	CASSLSQGVQPQHF	TGTGCCAGCAGTTTATCGCAGGGGGTTCAGCCCCAGCATTTT
-	TRBV6-2/TRBV6-3	TRBJ1-2	few	CASSPGKAYGYTF	TGTGCCAGCAGTCCCGGGAAGGCTTATGGCTACACCTTC
-	TRBV6-5	TRBJ2-2	-	CASRPGQSNTGELFF	TGTGCCAGCAGGCCGGGACAATCGAACACCGGGGAGCTGTTTTTT
TRBD1	TRBV10-3	TRBJ2-5	-	CAISESKQGETQYF	TGTGCCATCAGTGAGTCGAAACAGGGGGAGACCCAGTACTTC
-	TRBV5-6	TRBJ1-5	-	CASSSTPNQPQHF	TGTGCCAGCAGCTCGACACCCAATCAGCCCCAGCATTTT
-	TRBV28	TRBJ1-5	-	CASSQSNRVSRNQPQHF	TGTGCCAGCAGTCAAAGTAACAGGGTGTCGCGCAATCAGCCCCAGCATTTT
TRBD1	TRBV6-5	TRBJ1-1	-	CASSHTSGGDTEAFF	TGTGCCAGCAGCCATACCTCAGGGGGCGACACTGAAGCTTTCTTT
-	TRBV9	TRBJ1-2	-	CASSVDSYGYTF	TGTGCCAGCAGCGTAGACAGCTATGGCTACACCTTC